Listed below are T cell receptor beta chains from one sample, sequenced in a study of T-cell memory formation after mild COVID-19. MiXCR was run by TCRdb on the 5' RACE reads, yielding one entry per CDR3 protein. The table records more than 400,000 distinct CDR3 sequences, roughly 18% of them present only once. The sequenced sample consisted of PBMCs or a T cell subset sorted from them (not recorded which). These receptors all come from an adult woman who had mild COVID-19 (a few samples of this study predate the infection). Cell type and time point are not known. Each CDR3 is given with its conserved first and last residue. D genes are given only for firm matches. Not all rows give a size; the values are once, few, many and, for expanded clones, a class.

d_call | j_call | clone_size | v_call | cdr3_aa | cdr3_nt
NA | TRBJ2-1 | NA | TRBV3-1 | CASSQGRRIYNEQFF | TGTGCCAGCAGCCAAGGTCGGCGGATCTACAATGAGCAGTTCTTC
NA | TRBJ1-6 | NA | TRBV20-1 | CSERQLSYYNSPLHF | TGCAGTGAAAGACAGCTCAGCTACTATAATTCACCCCTCCACTTT
NA | TRBJ2-1 | NA | TRBV5-1 | CASSLALPRTLRGGLSDNEQFF | TGCGCCAGCAGCTTGGCGCTACCCCGTACCCTCAGGGGAGGTCTATCTGACAATGAGCAGTTCTTC
NA | TRBJ2-1 | few | TRBV4-1 | CASSQASKSYNEQFF | TGCGCCAGCAGCCAAGCCAGCAAGTCCTACAATGAGCAGTTCTTC
TRBD1 | TRBJ2-7 | few | TRBV5-1 | CASSRDRDNEQYF | TGCGCCAGCAGCCGGGACAGGGATAATGAGCAGTACTTC
NA | TRBJ2-3 | NA | TRBV28 | CASSFKGTDTQYF | TGTGCCAGCAGTTTCAAGGGCACAGATACGCAGTATTTT
TRBD2 | TRBJ2-5 | NA | TRBV12-3/TRBV12-4 | CASSLVAGGEETQYF | TGTGCCAGCAGTTTAGTAGCGGGAGGCGAGGAGACCCAGTACTTC
NA | TRBJ2-7 | NA | TRBV20-1 | CSAGGGELSTYEQYF | TGCAGTGCAGGAGGAGGGGAACTAAGTACCTACGAGCAGTACTTC
TRBD1 | TRBJ1-2 | NA | TRBV7-8 | CASSSPGGTNYGYTF | TGTGCCAGCAGCTCACCAGGGGGAACTAACTATGGCTACACCTTC
NA | TRBJ2-7 | NA | TRBV12-3/TRBV12-4 | CASRGIGQRVGEQYF | TGTGCCAGCAGGGGGATCGGACAGCGGGTGGGGGAGCAGTACTTC
TRBD2 | TRBJ2-7 | NA | TRBV5-1 | CASSLRGLAGEMTGEQYF | TGCGCCAGCAGCTTGCGAGGACTAGCGGGAGAGATGACGGGGGAGCAGTACTTC
NA | TRBJ1-5 | NA | TRBV7-2 | CASSLARASNQPQHF | TGTGCCAGCAGCTTAGCCAGGGCTAGCAATCAGCCCCAGCATTTT
TRBD1 | TRBJ2-1 | many | TRBV29-1 | CSVPRTGDIEQFF | TGCAGCGTTCCCAGGACAGGGGATATTGAGCAGTTCTTC
NA | TRBJ1-6 | few | TRBV19 | CASSRQSNSPLHF | TGTGCCAGTAGTCGGCAGAGTAATTCACCCCTCCACTTT
TRBD2 | TRBJ2-1 | few | TRBV7-6 | CASSNRLAGVGEQFF | TGTGCCAGCAGCAATCGCCTAGCGGGAGTAGGCGAGCAGTTCTTC
NA | TRBJ2-7 | NA | TRBV29-1 | CSVELSASYEQYF | TGCAGCGTTGAATTGTCAGCCTCCTACGAGCAGTACTTC
NA | TRBJ1-1 | few | TRBV12-3/TRBV12-4 | CASSQGYTEAFF | TGTGCCAGCAGCCAAGGCTACACTGAAGCTTTCTTT
TRBD2 | TRBJ2-1 | NA | TRBV30 | CAWSVSLAGVEQFF | TGTGCCTGGAGTGTGTCACTAGCGGGAGTTGAGCAGTTCTTC
NA | TRBJ2-1 | NA | TRBV5-6 | CASSLRPQRWGIYNEQFF | TGTGCCAGCAGCTTGAGGCCGCAGCGATGGGGCATTTACAATGAGCAGTTCTTC
NA | TRBJ2-1 | many | TRBV9 | CASSVAAVSSSYNEQFF | TGTGCCAGCAGCGTAGCCGCGGTATCGAGCTCCTACAATGAGCAGTTCTTC
TRBD1 | TRBJ2-5 | NA | TRBV10-3 | CAISRTGKGETQYF | TGTGCCATCAGTAGGACAGGGAAGGGGGAGACCCAGTACTTC
TRBD2 | TRBJ2-1 | NA | TRBV6-5 | CASGIAGGFNEQFF | TGTGCCAGCGGAATAGCGGGGGGATTCAATGAGCAGTTCTTC
NA | TRBJ1-4 | few | TRBV12-3/TRBV12-4 | CASSTPRRGATNEKLFF | TGTGCCAGCAGCACCCCGAGGAGGGGAGCAACTAATGAAAAACTGTTTTTT
NA | TRBJ1-4 | few | TRBV20-1 | CSATNRYPTNEKLFF | TGCAGTGCCACTAACAGATACCCAACTAATGAAAAACTGTTTTTT
NA | TRBJ2-4 | NA | TRBV4-1 | CASSHNKAKNIQYF | TGCGCCAGCAGCCACAACAAAGCCAAAAACATTCAGTACTTC
TRBD2 | TRBJ2-3 | few | TRBV20-1 | CSARKGLAVTDTQYF | TGCAGTGCTAGAAAGGGACTAGCGGTCACAGATACGCAGTATTTT
TRBD2 | TRBJ2-7 | NA | TRBV20-1 | CSASKAGVVTYEQYF | TGCAGTGCTAGCAAAGCGGGGGTGGTTACCTACGAGCAGTACTTC
NA | TRBJ2-1 | NA | TRBV7-2 | CASSLVPYNEQFF | TGTGCCAGCAGCTTAGTCCCCTACAATGAGCAGTTCTTC
NA | TRBJ2-1 | NA | TRBV7-8 | CASSVGGTEGEQFF | TGTGCCAGCAGCGTAGGGGGGACAGAGGGTGAGCAGTTCTTC
NA | TRBJ2-7 | few | TRBV7-2 | CASSYLRASIYEQYF | TGTGCCAGCAGCTATCTTAGGGCCTCAATCTACGAGCAGTACTTC
NA | TRBJ2-7 | NA | TRBV29-1 | CSVGKAYEQYF | TGCAGCGTTGGGAAAGCCTACGAGCAGTACTTC
NA | TRBJ2-3 | NA | TRBV7-2 | CASSLAALTDTQYF | TGTGCCAGCAGCTTAGCAGCACTAACAGATACGCAGTATTTT
NA | TRBJ2-6 | NA | TRBV7-2 | CASSPNWRSSGANVLTF | TGTGCCAGCAGCCCAAACTGGCGGAGCTCTGGGGCCAACGTCCTGACTTTC